The rows below give T cell receptor beta chains drawn from one sample of a study of cytomegalovirus exposure and HLA in healthy donors. TCRdb's table, derived via immunoSEQ multiplex PCR, lists solely in-frame clones and lacks some. Of 95,000 to 150,000 clones in the sample, 80% were seen once. The sample consisted of PBMCs. All receptors come from a female donor in good health and CMV-seronegative. Each CDR3 is given with its conserved first and last residue. The D gene is left open where the match is weak. Size is omitted from some rows. Given values are once, few, many or a class for expanded clones.

abundance: .
j_gene: TRBJ2-5
v_gene: TRBV7-8
d_gene: .
CDR3aa: CASSHNLRVETQYF
CDR3nt: TGTGCCAGCAGCCATAACCTCAGGGTAGAGACCCAGTACTTC

abundance: .
j_gene: TRBJ2-5
v_gene: TRBV11-1
d_gene: TRBD1
CDR3aa: CASSYGQGRGETQYF
CDR3nt: TGTGCCAGCAGTTATGGACAGGGGAGAGGGGAGACCCAGTACTTC

abundance: .
j_gene: TRBJ2-1
v_gene: TRBV2
d_gene: .
CDR3aa: CATYTTGTSYNEQFF
CDR3nt: TGTGCCACCTACACCACCGGGACTTCCTACAATGAGCAGTTCTTC

abundance: once
j_gene: TRBJ2-7
v_gene: TRBV6-1
d_gene: TRBD1
CDR3aa: CASSSRGQGSREQYF
CDR3nt: TGTGCCAGCAGTTCCCGGGGACAGGGCAGTCGCGAGCAGTACTTC

abundance: .
j_gene: TRBJ2-2
v_gene: TRBV28
d_gene: .
CDR3aa: CASSFVGANTGELFF
CDR3nt: TGTGCCAGCAGTTTCGTGGGAGCGAACACCGGGGAGCTGTTTTTT

abundance: .
j_gene: TRBJ2-6
v_gene: TRBV2
d_gene: .
CDR3aa: CASSEAGGAGANGLTF
CDR3nt: TGTGCCAGCAGTGAAGCTGGCGGGGCTGGGGCCAACGGCCTGACTTTC

abundance: .
j_gene: TRBJ2-7
v_gene: TRBV4-1
d_gene: .
CDR3aa: CASSQAQGWGSYEQYF
CDR3nt: TGCGCCAGCAGCCAAGCGCAGGGGTGGGGCTCCTACGAGCAGTACTTC

abundance: .
j_gene: TRBJ2-2
v_gene: TRBV7-2
d_gene: .
CDR3aa: CASSLSSLTGELFF
CDR3nt: TGTGCCAGCAGCTTAAGTAGCCTCACCGGGGAGCTGTTTTTT

abundance: .
j_gene: TRBJ2-7
v_gene: TRBV6-5
d_gene: .
CDR3aa: CASTAGSEQYF
CDR3nt: TGTGCCAGCACCGCAGGGTCCGAGCAGTACTTC

abundance: .
j_gene: TRBJ1-4
v_gene: TRBV30
d_gene: .
CDR3aa: CAWGLGPNEKLFF
CDR3nt: TGTGCCTGGGGGCTGGGCCCAAATGAAAAACTGTTTTTT

abundance: .
j_gene: TRBJ2-2
v_gene: TRBV18
d_gene: TRBD2
CDR3aa: CASSPSRYAAGGTGELFF
CDR3nt: TGTGCCAGCTCACCCTCGCGCTATGCGGCGGGAGGGACCGGGGAGCTGTTTTTT

abundance: .
j_gene: TRBJ2-5
v_gene: TRBV5-1
d_gene: TRBD2
CDR3aa: CASKGSGGAIQETQYF
CDR3nt: TGCGCCAGCAAGGGGAGCGGGGGGGCCATCCAAGAGACCCAGTACTTC

abundance: .
j_gene: TRBJ1-2
v_gene: TRBV2
d_gene: .
CDR3aa: CASRTIPDRGVGGGYTF
CDR3nt: TGTGCCAGCAGGACTATCCCCGACCGGGGGGTAGGAGGTGGCTACACCTTC

abundance: .
j_gene: TRBJ1-1
v_gene: TRBV10-3
d_gene: .
CDR3aa: CATTTQFVAEAFF
CDR3nt: TGTGCCACCACCACCCAGTTTGTTGCCGAAGCTTTCTTT

abundance: .
j_gene: TRBJ2-7
v_gene: TRBV9
d_gene: .
CDR3aa: CASSGQGSYEQYF
CDR3nt: TGTGCCAGCAGCGGCCAGGGGTCCTACGAGCAGTACTTC

abundance: .
j_gene: TRBJ2-5
v_gene: TRBV6-5
d_gene: TRBD1
CDR3aa: CASSSAGTGEETQYF
CDR3nt: TGTGCCAGCAGTTCCGCCGGGACAGGGGAAGAGACCCAGTACTTC

abundance: once
j_gene: TRBJ2-3
v_gene: TRBV5-1
d_gene: .
CDR3aa: CASSWDGGRSDTQYF
CDR3nt: TGCGCCAGCAGCTGGGACGGGGGACGTTCAGATACGCAGTATTTT

abundance: .
j_gene: TRBJ2-5
v_gene: TRBV28
d_gene: TRBD1
CDR3aa: CASRGQGAWETQYF
CDR3nt: TGTGCCAGCCGAGGACAGGGGGCTTGGGAGACCCAGTACTTC

abundance: .
j_gene: TRBJ2-5
v_gene: TRBV7-9
d_gene: .
CDR3aa: CSSSLTGTQYF
CDR3nt: TGTTCCAGCAGCCTAACAGGGACCCAGTACTTC

abundance: .
j_gene: TRBJ1-1
v_gene: TRBV11-2
d_gene: .
CDR3aa: CASSLVGRSTEAFF
CDR3nt: TGTGCCAGCAGCTTAGTTGGGAGGAGCACTGAAGCTTTCTTT

abundance: .
j_gene: TRBJ1-1
v_gene: TRBV10-3
d_gene: .
CDR3aa: CAISEVGRGTEAFF
CDR3nt: TGTGCCATCAGTGAAGTGGGTCGGGGGACTGAAGCTTTCTTT

abundance: .
j_gene: TRBJ2-4
v_gene: TRBV2
d_gene: .
CDR3aa: CASSEDRGLAKNIQYF
CDR3nt: TGTGCCAGCAGTGAAGACCGGGGACTAGCCAAAAACATTCAGTACTTC

abundance: .
j_gene: TRBJ1-2
v_gene: TRBV2
d_gene: TRBD1
CDR3aa: CASSDPTGTYGYTF
CDR3nt: TGTGCCAGCAGTGACCCGACAGGGACCTATGGCTACACCTTC

abundance: .
j_gene: TRBJ1-3
v_gene: TRBV2
d_gene: .
CDR3aa: CASTSDTGNTIYF
CDR3nt: TGTGCCAGCACGTCTGACACTGGAAACACCATATATTTT

abundance: .
j_gene: TRBJ2-5
v_gene: TRBV9
d_gene: TRBD2
CDR3aa: CASSVAGTSRETQYF
CDR3nt: TGTGCCAGCAGCGTGGCCGGGACTAGTCGAGAGACCCAGTACTTC

abundance: .
j_gene: TRBJ2-7
v_gene: TRBV28
d_gene: .
CDR3aa: CASRQGGLDEQYF
CDR3nt: TGTGCCAGCCGTCAAGGAGGTCTCGACGAGCAGTACTTC

abundance: .
j_gene: TRBJ2-7
v_gene: TRBV28
d_gene: TRBD2
CDR3aa: CASSSPGLGGYEQYF
CDR3nt: TGTGCCAGCAGTTCTCCGGGACTAGGCGGCTACGAGCAGTACTTC

abundance: .
j_gene: TRBJ2-7
v_gene: TRBV11-3
d_gene: TRBD1
CDR3aa: CASSSSGTGSFEQYF
CDR3nt: TGTGCCAGCAGCTCATCCGGGACAGGGTCCTTCGAGCAGTACTTC

abundance: .
j_gene: TRBJ1-5
v_gene: TRBV19
d_gene: .
CDR3aa: CASDATYRVGQGQPQHF
CDR3nt: TGTGCCAGTGACGCTACCTACAGGGTCGGGCAGGGTCAGCCCCAGCATTTT

abundance: few
j_gene: TRBJ2-5
v_gene: TRBV5-4
d_gene: .
CDR3aa: CASTSASGETQYF
CDR3nt: TGTGCCAGCACCTCTGCTTCAGGAGAGACCCAGTACTTC

abundance: .
j_gene: TRBJ1-2
v_gene: TRBV19
d_gene: .
CDR3aa: CASTPRRLGLQHYGYTF
CDR3nt: TGTGCCAGTACCCCAAGGAGGCTTGGCCTGCAGCACTATGGCTACACCTTC

abundance: few
j_gene: TRBJ1-2
v_gene: TRBV11-1
d_gene: TRBD1
CDR3aa: CASSFRDRGRSGYTF
CDR3nt: TGTGCCAGCAGCTTCCGGGACAGGGGTCGTAGTGGCTACACCTTC

abundance: .
j_gene: TRBJ1-4
v_gene: TRBV9
d_gene: TRBD1
CDR3aa: CASSDRGRLEKLFF
CDR3nt: TGTGCCAGCAGCGACAGGGGGCGTTTAGAAAAACTGTTTTTT

abundance: .
j_gene: TRBJ1-2
v_gene: TRBV19
d_gene: TRBD1
CDR3aa: CASSTGQGNYGYTF
CDR3nt: TGTGCCAGTAGTACCGGACAGGGGAACTATGGCTACACCTTC

abundance: .
j_gene: TRBJ1-4
v_gene: TRBV7-6
d_gene: TRBD1
CDR3aa: CASSLRTGNNEKLFF
CDR3nt: TGTGCCAGCAGCTTAAGGACAGGGAATAATGAAAAACTGTTTTTT

abundance: .
j_gene: TRBJ1-5
v_gene: TRBV19
d_gene: .
CDR3aa: CASSMSGVNNQPQHF
CDR3nt: TGTGCCAGTAGTATGTCCGGGGTTAACAATCAGCCCCAGCATTTT

abundance: .
j_gene: TRBJ2-1
v_gene: TRBV11-2
d_gene: TRBD2
CDR3aa: CASSLVGIAGGLYNEQFF
CDR3nt: TGTGCCAGCAGCTTAGTGGGGATAGCGGGAGGGCTCTACAATGAGCAGTTCTTC

abundance: once
j_gene: TRBJ1-2
v_gene: TRBV6-5
d_gene: TRBD1
CDR3aa: CASSGTGTNYGYTF
CDR3nt: TGTGCCAGCAGTGGGACAGGGACTAACTATGGCTACACCTTC

abundance: .
j_gene: TRBJ2-7
v_gene: TRBV6-5
d_gene: TRBD1
CDR3aa: CASSPSGQGVREQYF
CDR3nt: TGTGCCAGCAGTCCCTCGGGACAGGGAGTTAGGGAGCAGTACTTC

abundance: .
j_gene: TRBJ1-1
v_gene: TRBV7-9
d_gene: .
CDR3aa: CASSLWGENTEAFF
CDR3nt: TGTGCCAGCAGCTTATGGGGGGAGAATACTGAAGCTTTCTTT

abundance: .
j_gene: TRBJ1-5
v_gene: TRBV7-8
d_gene: .
CDR3aa: CASSADSYSNQPQHF
CDR3nt: TGTGCCAGCAGCGCGGACAGTTATAGCAATCAGCCCCAGCATTTT

abundance: .
j_gene: TRBJ1-4
v_gene: TRBV5-1
d_gene: .
CDR3aa: CASGDVGREKLFF
CDR3nt: TGCGCCAGCGGGGACGTTGGGAGGGAAAAACTGTTTTTT

abundance: .
j_gene: TRBJ1-2
v_gene: TRBV5-1
d_gene: .
CDR3aa: CASSHGAGQSNYGYTF
CDR3nt: TGCGCCAGCAGCCATGGAGCTGGACAGTCCAACTATGGCTACACCTTC

abundance: .
j_gene: TRBJ1-2
v_gene: TRBV28
d_gene: TRBD1
CDR3aa: CASSGDRGLRGYTF
CDR3nt: TGTGCCAGCAGTGGGGACAGGGGATTGCGGGGCTACACCTTC

abundance: .
j_gene: TRBJ1-5
v_gene: TRBV18
d_gene: TRBD1
CDR3aa: CASSPNQGAQPQHF
CDR3nt: TGTGCCAGCTCACCGAACCAGGGGGCTCAACCCCAGCATTTT

abundance: .
j_gene: TRBJ1-2
v_gene: TRBV4-1
d_gene: TRBD1
CDR3aa: CASSQDGDRGYTF
CDR3nt: TGCGCCAGCAGCCAAGATGGGGACAGGGGCTACACCTTC

abundance: .
j_gene: TRBJ1-4
v_gene: TRBV29-1
d_gene: .
CDR3aa: CSVGVSRKLFF
CDR3nt: TGCAGCGTTGGCGTATCGAGAAAACTGTTTTTT

abundance: .
j_gene: TRBJ2-7
v_gene: TRBV14
d_gene: TRBD2
CDR3aa: CASSPSGRKYEQYF
CDR3nt: TGTGCCAGCAGCCCAAGCGGGAGAAAGTACGAGCAGTACTTC